The source of this T cell receptor (beta chain) is a study of blood T cell repertoires in COVID-19 (TCRdb year 2020). Looking at the study overall: The collaborator samples originated in the United States, Italy and Spain and spanned the acute and convalescent phases of COVID-19. Where available, HLA class I and class II types were taken from metadata supplied by the sample provider and were not determined by assay-based typing. The material from the prospective study consisted of cDNA or gDNA derived from T cells, B-cell-depleted T cells, or PBMCs. Samples were obtained from the ongoing ImmuneRACE study (first 160 participants) and from approximately 1,200 subjects provided by 6 global collaborators. Deeply sampled blood TCRbeta repertoires from subjects exposed to, actively infected with, or recovered from COVID-19 were included in the dataset. A de-identified subject ID, COVID-19 status, age in years and sex were almost always included in the sample metadata. A freely available public database, intended as a resource for researchers studying the immune response to SARS-CoV-2, is where the repertoires were released.

In regard to this clone: The antigen it recognizes is unknown. No much larger clonotype is one base removed from it; base qualities were not supplied.

Overall results and qualifications from the work: The quantity of clinical and demographic metadata differed by source and by participant and was supplied without curation.

Collaborating institutions collected whole blood in K2EDTA tubes following their own protocols. Collaborator samples were shipped for TCRbeta analysis as frozen whole blood, isolated PBMCs, or DNA extracted from either sample type. The immunoSEQ Assay, a bias-controlled multiplex PCR, was used to amplify TCRbeta CDR3 regions from genomic DNA. The authors processed their data as follows. The number of nucleated cells in each sample was estimated by amplification of reference gene primers within the assay. Sequence reads were collapsed and filtered to measure the absolute abundance of every unique TCRbeta CDR3 rearrangement. For each sample, productive Simpson clonality was calculated as the square root of Simpson's diversity index across productive rearrangements. TCRdb took over this immuneACCESS table, retaining in-frame rearrangements with V and J assigned. Such tables are incomplete; in checked studies, under half of the missing clones stem from an unresolved V gene, and the remainder is unexplained. From that table come the V and J calls and clone size; the DNA was used to work out D and trimming. This sample is represented by about 110,000 clones; 82% of them were singletons. 15% of the sample is taken by the ten largest.

The sequenced material came from peripheral blood. The receptor was derived from a woman of 80 years or more with acute or convalescent COVID-19.

The nucleotides read TGTGCCAGCGGGTTAGCGGGACCTTCTCCCTACAATGAGCAGTTCTTC. Its product reads: CASGLAGPSPYNEQFF. Recombination linked TRBV25-1 to TRBJ2-1, and TRBD2 aligns with 8 junction nucleotides. Clipping removes 8 bases from V and 2 bases from J, with 11 as the unmatched junction base count. CDR1 MGHDK and CDR2 SYGVNS are derived from the germline V gene. The CDR3, cysteine through phenylalanine, is 16 amino acids long. Solely the CDR3 DNA is kept, with 48 bases framed from the first base.